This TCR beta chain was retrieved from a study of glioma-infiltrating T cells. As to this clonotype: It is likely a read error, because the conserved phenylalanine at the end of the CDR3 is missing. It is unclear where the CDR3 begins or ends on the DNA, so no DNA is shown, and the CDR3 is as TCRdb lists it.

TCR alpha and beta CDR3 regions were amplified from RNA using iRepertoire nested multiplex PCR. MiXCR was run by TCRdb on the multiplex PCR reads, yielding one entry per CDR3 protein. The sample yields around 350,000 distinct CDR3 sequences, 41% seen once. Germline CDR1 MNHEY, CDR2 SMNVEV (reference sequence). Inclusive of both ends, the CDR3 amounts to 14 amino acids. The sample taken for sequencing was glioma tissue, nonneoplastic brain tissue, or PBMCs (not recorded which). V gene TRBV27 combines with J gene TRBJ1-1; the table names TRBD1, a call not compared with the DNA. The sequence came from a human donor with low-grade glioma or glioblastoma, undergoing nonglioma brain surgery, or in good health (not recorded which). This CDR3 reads CASSFGTANTEASL.